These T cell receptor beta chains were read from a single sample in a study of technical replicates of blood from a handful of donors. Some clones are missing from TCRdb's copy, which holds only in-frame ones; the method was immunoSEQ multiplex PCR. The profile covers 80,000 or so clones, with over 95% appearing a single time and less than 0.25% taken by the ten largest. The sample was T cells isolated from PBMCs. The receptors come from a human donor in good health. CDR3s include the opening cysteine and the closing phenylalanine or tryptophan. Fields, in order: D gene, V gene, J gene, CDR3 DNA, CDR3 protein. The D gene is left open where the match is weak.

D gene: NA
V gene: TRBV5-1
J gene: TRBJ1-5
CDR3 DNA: TGCGCCAGCAGCTTGGGGGGAGATGGGCAGCCCCAGCATTTT
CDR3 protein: CASSLGGDGQPQHF

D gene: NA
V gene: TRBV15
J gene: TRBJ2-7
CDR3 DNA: TGTGCCACCAGCAGAGGGCCATCCTACGAGCAGTACTTC
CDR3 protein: CATSRGPSYEQYF

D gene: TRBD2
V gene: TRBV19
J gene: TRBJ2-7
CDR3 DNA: TGTGCCAGTAGTTTAGCGGGAGGCCCCTACGAGCAGTACTTC
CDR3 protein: CASSLAGGPYEQYF

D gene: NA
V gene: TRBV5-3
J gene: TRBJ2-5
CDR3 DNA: TGTGCCAGAAGCTCACAGGGACAAGAGACCCAGTACTTC
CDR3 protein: CARSSQGQETQYF

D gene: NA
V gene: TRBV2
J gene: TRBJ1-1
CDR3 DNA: TGTGCCGCCCAGGGGAACACTGAAGCTTTCTTT
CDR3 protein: CAAQGNTEAFF

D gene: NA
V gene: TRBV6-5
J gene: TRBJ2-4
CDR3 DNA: TGTGCCAGCCGAGAGGGGGAGAGAAACATTCAGTACTTC
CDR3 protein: CASREGERNIQYF

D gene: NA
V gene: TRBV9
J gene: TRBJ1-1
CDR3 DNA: TGTGCCAGCAGCGAACTTAACACTGAAGCTTTCTTT
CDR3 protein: CASSELNTEAFF

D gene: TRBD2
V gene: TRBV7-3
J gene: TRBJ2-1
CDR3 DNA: TGTGCCAGCAGCTCCTCGTCGGGACTAGCGGAGCAGTTCTTC
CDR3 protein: CASSSSSGLAEQFF

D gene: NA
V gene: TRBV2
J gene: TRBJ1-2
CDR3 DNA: TGTGCCACCGAGCGGTGGGAGTCCGATGGCTACACCTTC
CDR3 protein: CATERWESDGYTF

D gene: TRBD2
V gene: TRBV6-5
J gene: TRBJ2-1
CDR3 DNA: TGTGCCAGCACCCCGGGACTAGCGGGAGCCAATGAGCAGTTCTTC
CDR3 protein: CASTPGLAGANEQFF

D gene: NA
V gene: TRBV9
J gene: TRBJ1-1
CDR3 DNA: TGTGCCAGCAGCGTAGTCGAAGGGGCCGAAGCTTTCTTT
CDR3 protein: CASSVVEGAEAFF

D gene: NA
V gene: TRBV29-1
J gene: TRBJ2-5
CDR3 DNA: TGCAGCGTTTCACAGGGTGCCCAAGAGACCCAGTACTTC
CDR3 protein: CSVSQGAQETQYF

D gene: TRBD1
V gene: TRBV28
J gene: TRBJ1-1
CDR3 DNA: TGTGCCAGCAGTAGGGACAGGGGAATTGAAGCTTTCTTT
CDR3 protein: CASSRDRGIEAFF

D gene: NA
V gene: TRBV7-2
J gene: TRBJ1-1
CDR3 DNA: TGTGCCAGCAGCTTGAACAGTGGGCCGGCTTTCTTT
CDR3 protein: CASSLNSGPAFF

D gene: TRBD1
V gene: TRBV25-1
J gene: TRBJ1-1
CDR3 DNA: TGTGCCAGCAGTGACCACAGGGGTGTCACTGAAGCTTTCTTT
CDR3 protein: CASSDHRGVTEAFF